The 22 T cell receptor beta chains presented below share a single source sample, sequenced in a study of blood T cell repertoires in COVID-19. Here immunoSEQ multiplex PCR was the method, and the copy in TCRdb shows in-frame clones only, minus some. The table lists roughly 84,000 clones, roughly 80% of them singletons. The source material was peripheral blood. These receptors all stem from a woman in her forties or fifties with acute or convalescent COVID-19.

The CDR3 sequence is CASRAGTSGAYNEQFF. CDR3 nucleotides: TGTGCCAGCAGAGCTGGGACTAGCGGGGCCTACAATGAGCAGTTCTTC. This chain links TRBV9 with TRBJ2-1; 13 nucleotides match TRBD2. V gave up 5 bases and J gave up 2 bases; unmatched junction bases: 4. Per the germline V gene, CDR1 is SGDLS and CDR2 is YYNGEE. CDR3 length equals 16 residues.

The table lists this clone with a count of one. V is TRBV5-5 and J is TRBJ2-7; D call uncertain. The CDR3 spans 13 residues. V lost 4 bases, J lost 0 bases, and 8 bases lay in between. Looked up from germline, CDR1 is SGHKS and CDR2 is YYEKEE (reference sequence). The CDR3: CASSLQASYEQYF. The DNA for the CDR3 is TGTGCCAGCAGCCTCCAGGCCTCCTACGAGCAGTACTTC.

The CDR3 is CASSPYSDSYGYTF. In DNA, the CDR3 is TGTGCCAGCTCTCCTTACTCCGACAGCTATGGCTACACCTTC. The gene calls are TRBV18 and TRBJ1-2; a possible D gene is TRBD1 (5 bases). With 6 bases removed from V and 4 bases from J, the gap between germline ends came to 15 bases. This CDR3 spans 14 amino acids. The germline gives CDR1 KGHSH, CDR2 LQKENI. Full variable domain (remainder filled in from reference TRBV18 and TRBJ1-2): NAGVMQNPRHLVRRRGQEARLRCSPMKGHSHVYWYRQLPEEGLKFMVYLQKENIIDESGMPKERFSAEFPKEGPSILRIQQVVRGDSAAYFCASSPYSDSYGYTFGSGTRLTVV.

This clone was counted a few times. The chain carries TRBV7-9 and TRBJ2-1; 8 bases are a match to TRBD2. Trimming at V came to 8 bases and at J to 6 bases, leaving 6 bases not matched to a gene. The germline V gene has CDR1 SEHNR and CDR2 FQNEAQ (reference sequence). CDR3 size: 13 residues. CDR3: CASGTSSPNEQFF. Here the CDR3 DNA reads TGTGCCAGCGGGACTAGTTCTCCCAATGAGCAGTTCTTC.

This clone was detected only a few times. The chain employs TRBV6-1 and TRBJ2-3; TRBD1 might be the D (5 bases). The CDR3 covers 16 residues. Germline CDR1 and CDR2: MNHNS and SASEGT. The V and J ends lost 1 base and 5 bases respectively, with 16 bases between them. CDR3 DNA sequence: TGTGCCAGCAGTGAAGTTGGGGCAGGCCGAGGAGATACGCAGTATTTT. Its protein is CASSEVGAGRGDTQYF.

V and J are TRBV5-6 and TRBJ1-6, with D possibly matching TRBD1 (6 bases). Trimming pared 4 bases from V and 6 bases from J, leaving 17 bases between. The germline CDR1 and CDR2 sequences are SGHDT and YYEEEE. The CDR3 totals 16 residues. DNA for the CDR3: TGTGCCAGCAGCCCGGACAGTGGGTGGGGTAATTCACCCCTCCACTTT. Amino acid sequence: CASSPDSGWGNSPLHF.

This rearrangement joins TRBV28 to TRBJ1-2, with D maybe TRBD1 (6 bases). The CDR3 sequence is 13 residues long. Germline values: CDR1 MDHEN, CDR2 SYDVKM. With 6 bases removed from V and 1 base from J, the gap between germline ends came to 9 bases. The CDR3, as DNA: TGTGCCAGCAGCATAGGGGGTAACTATGGCTACACCTTC. This encodes CASSIGGNYGYTF.

The sample holds one count of this clone. This chain connects TRBV6-5 to TRBJ1-5; D gene ambiguous. CDR1 and CDR2 from the germline V gene are MNHEY and SVGAGI. The length of the CDR3 is 13 residues. Trimming cost V 4 bases and J 0 bases, with 4 bases left between them. CDR3 region: CASSSYSNQPQHF. CDR3 in DNA: TGTGCCAGCAGTTCCTATAGCAATCAGCCCCAGCATTTT.

This chain uses TRBV24-1 with TRBJ1-6, with D possibly TRBD1 on 5 matching bases. Between the trimmed V and J ends, which lost 4 bases and 5 bases, there was a span of 11 bases. This CDR3 spans 15 amino acids. Per the germline V gene, CDR1 is KGHDR and CDR2 is SFDVKD. The CDR3 sequence: CATSDPTDNNSPLHF. The CDR3 DNA follows: TGTGCCACCAGTGACCCGACAGATAATAATTCACCCCTCCACTTT.

V is TRBV27 and J is TRBJ1-6, with D unclear. V lost 3 bases and J 7 bases, leaving 10 bases between the germline ends. Per germline, CDR1 MNHEY and CDR2 SMNVEV (reference sequence). This CDR3 has 14 residues. CDR3 sequence (DNA): TGTGCCAGCAGTTTCCAATTCGGGAATTCACCCCTCCACTTT. Protein product: CASSFQFGNSPLHF.

The chain is built from TRBV5-1 and TRBJ2-5; TRBD1 matches at 10 bases. The CDR3 sequence is 15 residues long. Germline V gives CDR1 SGHRS, CDR2 YFSETQ. Trimming took 0 bases from V and 6 from J; bases not matched to a gene: 5. The CDR3 bases are TGCGCCAGCAGCTTGGCTTCGACAGGGGGCCAGACCCAGTACTTC. This translates into CASSLASTGGQTQYF.

The genes are TRBV7-8 and TRBJ2-7; the match to TRBD2 covers 11 bases. Germline V gives CDR1 SGHVS, CDR2 FQNEAQ. This CDR3 is built from 18 residues. The V gene end was trimmed by 1 base and the J gene end by 0 bases; junction bases not matched to a gene: 8. The CDR3 reads CASSLVASGGLFSYEQYF. CDR3 nucleotide sequence: TGTGCCAGCAGCTTAGTGGCTAGCGGGGGGCTCTTCTCCTACGAGCAGTACTTC.

The chain couples TRBV11-2 to TRBJ2-1, with TRBD1 identical over 7 bases. V lost 3 bases and J lost 9; bases outside the gene matches: 5. The germline V gene has CDR1 SGHAT and CDR2 FQNNGV. This CDR3 spans 13 amino acids. In nucleotides, the CDR3 is TGTGCCAGCAGCTTTACAGGGGCATCTGAGCAGTTCTTC. Amino acids: CASSFTGASEQFF.

This clone was counted a few times. The J gene is TRBJ2-7, the V gene TRBV3-1 (or the pseudogene TRBV3-2), with TRBD1 identical over 8 bases. J gave up 4 bases and V 4 bases, and 9 bases lay outside the gene matches. Germline V CDR1 and CDR2: LGHDT, YNNKEL (reference sequence). This CDR3 contains 15 residues. CDR3 region: CASSRGQGRDYEQYF. DNA of the CDR3: TGTGCCAGCAGCCGCGGACAGGGAAGAGATTACGAGCAGTACTTC.

J is TRBJ2-5 and V is TRBV11-2; 9 bases align to TRBD1. Germline V lookup: CDR1 SGHAT, CDR2 FQNNGV. CDR3 length: 14 amino acids. Trimming took 7 bases from V and 5 from J; bases not matched to a gene: 8. The CDR3 is CASTQGALEETQYF. Written as DNA, the CDR3 is TGTGCCAGCACACAGGGGGCCCTCGAGGAGACCCAGTACTTC.

V gene TRBV18 combines with J gene TRBJ2-1, with 9 bases identical to TRBD1. Germline-derived CDR1 and CDR2 are KGHSH and LQKENI. This CDR3 region has 15 residues. Trimming removed 3 bases from V and 9 bases from J; junction bases left unmatched: 9. The CDR3 nucleotides are TGTGCCAGCTCACCGACCGGGACAGGGCCGACTGAGCAGTTCTTC. Its protein is CASSPTGTGPTEQFF.

The chain joins TRBV5-1 to TRBJ2-7; 7 bases align to TRBD1. CDR1 and CDR2 from the germline V gene are SGHRS and YFSETQ. J lost 5 bases, V lost 6 bases, and 11 bases had no gene match. The CDR3 covers 14 residues. The CDR3 region has the DNA TGCGCCAGCACCCGGACAGGTGGGTTAAACGAGCAGTACTTC. Residues: CASTRTGGLNEQYF.

V and J are TRBV13 and TRBJ2-7; TRBD2 might be the D (7 bases). V shed 4 bases and J shed 3 bases, with 19 bases lying between them. Germline CDR1 PRHDT, CDR2 FYEKMQ (reference sequence). This CDR3 is built from 16 residues. For the CDR3, the DNA is TGTGCCAGCAGCTCCCAGGTTAAGGGGGGGGACTACGAGCAGTACTTC. As protein: CASSSQVKGGDYEQYF.

The chain combines TRBV20-1 with TRBJ1-1; D is ambiguous. V lost 5 bases and J lost 7, with 11 bases in between. This CDR3 is 11 amino acids long. Per germline, CDR1 DFQATT and CDR2 SNEGSKA (reference sequence). CDR3 loop: CSAEDGVEAFF. The CDR3 DNA sequence: TGCAGTGCTGAGGACGGGGTTGAAGCTTTCTTT.

The chain carries TRBV5-1 and TRBJ2-2, with TRBD2 identical over 7 bases. This CDR3 is 15 amino acids long. CDR1 and CDR2 from the germline V gene are SGHRS and YFSETQ. J gave up 2 bases and V 2 bases, and 3 bases lay outside the gene matches. The CDR3 DNA is TGCGCCAGCAGCTTAAGCGGGGACAACACCGGGGAGCTGTTTTTT. The encoded protein is CASSLSGDNTGELFF.

The chain is built from TRBV7-2 and TRBJ2-5; the D gene is possibly TRBD2 (5 bases). The V end was cut by 1 base, the J end by 6 bases, with 9 bases between. The germline V gene encodes CDR1 SGHTA and CDR2 FQGNSA. The CDR3 covers 13 residues. CDR3 bases: TGTGCCAGCAGCTTAGAACGGGGTCAGACCCAGTACTTC. It encodes CASSLERGQTQYF.

The chain couples TRBV19 to TRBJ1-4; TRBD1 is a possible D gene (6 bases). Germline CDR1 reads LNHDA; CDR2 reads SQIVND (reference sequence). The CDR3 sequence is 15 residues long. V lost 5 bases and J lost 4, with 14 bases in between. The CDR3 DNA is TGTGCCAGTAGTCGCCGGACAGATATTAATGAAAAACTGTTTTTT. Translation: CASSRRTDINEKLFF.